Below, 3 T cell receptor beta chains from the same sample are listed, as sequenced in a study of regulatory T cells in long-lasting Graves disease. For TCR beta, libraries came from iRepertoire HTBI primers and Arm-PCR of CDR3 regions. A single record per CDR3 protein comes from TCRdb applying MiXCR to the multiplex PCR reads. The profile shows 350,000 to 450,000 distinct CDR3 sequences, under 15% of them singletons. Time point described: newly diagnosed GD, antithyroid drugs for less than 3 months. Isolated PBMC RNA provided the starting material for the TCR library. These data are also associated with another study on T cells in Graves' hyperthyroidism and ophthalmopathy.

The sample in question was peripheral blood mononuclear cells (PBMCs), obtained at new diagnosis, from a patient treated with antithyroid drugs. These receptors came from a woman aged 25 to 45 with Graves disease.

The chain carries TRBV5-6 and TRBJ2-2; 7 nucleotides match TRBD2. The CDR3 contains 14 residues. Per the germline V gene, CDR1 is SGHDT and CDR2 is YYEEEE. The junction had 2 bases not matched to a gene; V was cut back by 2 bases and J by 4 bases. In DNA form, the CDR3 reads TGTGCCAGCAGCTTTTGGGGGGGCACCGGGGAGCTGTTTTTT. Its translation: CASSFWGGTGELFF.

The chain joins TRBV9 to TRBJ1-1, with D uncertain. Germline values: CDR1 SGDLS, CDR2 YYNGEE. V dropped 0 bases and J dropped 0 bases, with 12 bases sitting between them. The CDR3 runs to 16 residues. The CDR3 DNA follows: TGTGCCAGCAGCGTAGGTTGGACGGCAGTGAACACTGAAGCTTTCTTT. This encodes CASSVGWTAVNTEAFF.

This chain connects TRBV20-1 to TRBJ2-2; 9 nucleotides match TRBD2. The CDR3 length is 18 residues. Germline values: CDR1 DFQATT, CDR2 SNEGSKA (reference sequence). With 4 bases clipped from V and 4 bases from J, the junction kept 16 bases outside the gene matches. CDR3 protein: CSATNLAGVQSVTGELFF. The CDR3 DNA follows: TGCAGTGCTACCAACTTAGCGGGAGTGCAATCGGTCACCGGGGAGCTGTTTTTT.